This TCR beta chain appears in the sequencing data of a study of shared clonotypes between healthy human individuals. The V segment lost 6 bases and the J segment 1 base; nucleotides outside the gene matches: 2. The V gene's germline CDR1 is MNHNY and CDR2 SVGAGI (reference sequence). The CDR3 totals 14 residues. Findings of the study overall: Generation probability values for non-shared clonotypes were lower than those for clonotypes shared by all four donors.

All of the donors resided in Nashville, Tennessee, and each was a Caucasian adult. In the sorted-subset replicate PCRs, approximately 200 ng DNA, some 30,000 T cell genomes, was used. Original processing notes: In the immunoSEQ data, sequences were junction-only and lacked quality scores, so filtering differed. This table comes from immunoSEQ multiplex PCR, and its TCRdb copy is limited to in-frame clones, with some not included. V and J calls and clone size are as listed in that table; D and trimming were resolved from the DNA. The sample has millions of clones; roughly 95% are singletons. A remark on this clone: Its antigen is currently unknown.

This receptor was taken from a man aged 18 to 30 in good health. The rearrangement joins TRBV6-6 to TRBJ2-7, with 11 bases aligning to TRBD2. The material sequenced was naive CD4+ T cells sorted from blood. The subset: CD45RA+ positively selected. The CDR3: CASRRLAGSYEQYF. The CDR3 coding sequence is TGTGCCAGCAGAAGACTAGCGGGATCCTACGAGCAGTACTTC.